A single TCR beta chain is shown here with its context. This record belongs to a study of blood T cell repertoires in COVID-19. Using immunoSEQ multiplex PCR, the repertoire was profiled, and TCRdb retains in-frame clones only, with some absent. The table records 300,000 to 350,000 clones, about 88% of them present only once. Germline values: CDR1 DFQATT, CDR2 SNEGSKA (reference sequence). This CDR3 is built from 14 residues. V lost 3 bases, J lost 0 bases, and 11 bases lay in between. This receptor was identified in a woman aged 25-40 years who had recovered from COVID-19. The chain recombines TRBV20-1 with TRBJ1-1; tentative D call: TRBD1 (6 bases). Sequenced material: PBMCs or T cells enriched from blood (not recorded which). For the CDR3, the DNA is TGCAGTGCTAGTCCAGGGGTCGTGAACACTGAAGCTTTCTTT. Translated, it gives CSASPGVVNTEAFF.